The next 10 T cell receptor beta chains were all read from a single sample in a study of early stage breast cancer tumors. Sequenced by immunoSEQ multiplex PCR; TCRdb stores in-frame clones only, minus some. This sample has approximately 1,500 clones, with around 77% found just once. The sequencing input was normal breast tissue next to the tumor. These receptors all stem from a person between 45 and 65 years old with breast cancer.

In its sample, this clone was seen a few times. CDR3: CASSGSGTLREETQYF. CDR3 in DNA: TGTGCCAGCAGCGGATCCGGGACGCTGAGGGAAGAGACCCAGTACTTC. This rearrangement joins TRBV9 to TRBJ2-5; either TRBD1 or TRBD2 may supply D (5 bases each). The CDR3 extends over 16 amino acids. Germline CDR1 reads SGDLS; CDR2 reads YYNGEE. V lost 3 bases and J 3 bases, leaving 18 bases between the germline ends. Variable domain in full (rest from reference TRBV9 and TRBJ2-5): DSGVTQTPKHLITATGQRVTLRCSPRSGDLSVYWYQQSLDQGLQFLIQYYNGEERAKGNILERFSAQQFPDLHSELNLSSLELGDSALYFCASSGSGTLREETQYFGPGTRLLVL.

The rearrangement joins TRBV2 to TRBJ1-2; D is unresolved. V gave up 6 bases and J gave up 1 base, with 15 bases separating them. Germline V lookup: CDR1 SNHLY, CDR2 FYNNEI. The CDR3 has 15 amino acids. The CDR3 region has the DNA TGTGCCAGCAGCTCCCCTCAGGACCTTAACTATGGCTACACCTTC. It yields the protein CASSSPQDLNYGYTF. Filled out from reference TRBV2 and TRBJ1-2, the complete variable domain reads EPEVTQTPSHQVTQMGQEVILRCVPISNHLYFYWYRQILGQKVEFLVSFYNNEISEKSEIFDDQFSVERPDGSNFTLKIRSTKLEDSAMYFCASSSPQDLNYGYTFGSGTRLTVV.

This chain uses TRBV19 with TRBJ1-5, with D unclear. CDR1 is LNHDA and CDR2 is SQIVND in the germline V gene (reference sequence). V gave up 1 base and J gave up 2 bases, with 9 bases separating them. The CDR3 consists of 15 residues. The CDR3 DNA sequence: TGTGCCAGTAGTATAGGGCAGATTGGCAATCAGCCCCAGCATTTT. Translated: CASSIGQIGNQPQHF.

J is TRBJ2-3 and V is TRBV5-1; TRBD1 agrees at 8 bases. CDR1 is SGHRS and CDR2 is YFSETQ in the germline V gene. The CDR3 spans 16 residues. V lost 0 bases and J lost 0; bases outside the gene matches: 3. CDR3 amino acids: CASSLARQGSTDTQYF. The CDR3 DNA is TGCGCCAGCAGCTTGGCCCGACAGGGGAGCACAGATACGCAGTATTTT.

The rearrangement uses TRBV30 and TRBJ1-1, with D unresolved. Germline V gives CDR1 GTSNPN, CDR2 SVGIG (reference sequence). CDR3 length equals 12 residues. The germline V and J ends were trimmed by 7 bases and 5 bases, with 14 bases remaining between them. The CDR3 region is CAFIGEGTEAFF. The CDR3 nucleotides are TGTGCCTTCATCGGGGAGGGAACTGAAGCTTTCTTT.

This clone is termed large. The chain combines TRBV19 with TRBJ2-7, with 7 bases matching TRBD1. Germline V gives CDR1 LNHDA, CDR2 SQIVND (reference sequence). Trimming at V came to 4 bases and at J to 6 bases, leaving 12 bases not matched to a gene. The CDR3 is 15 amino acids. Here the CDR3 reads CASSRKRQGKGEQYF. For the CDR3, the DNA is TGTGCCAGTAGTAGAAAACGACAGGGAAAGGGCGAGCAGTACTTC. The entire variable domain, with the rest obtained from reference TRBV19 and TRBJ2-7, is as follows: DGGITQSPKYLFRKEGQNVTLSCEQNLNHDAMYWYRQDPGQGLRLIYYSQIVNDFQKGDIAEGYSVSREKKESFPLTVTSAQKNPTAFYLCASSRKRQGKGEQYFGPGTRLTVT.

V and J are TRBV2 and TRBJ2-5, with a possible D match to TRBD1 (7 bases). V lost 10 bases and J lost 4, with 13 bases in between. Germline CDR1 is SNHLY and CDR2 is FYNNEI. The CDR3 covers 12 residues. The DNA for the CDR3 is TGTGCCACAGGGACAGCGGGAGAGACCCAGTACTTC. This translates into CATGTAGETQYF.

This rearrangement joins TRBV28 to TRBJ2-7; 8 nucleotides match TRBD1. Per the germline V gene, CDR1 is MDHEN and CDR2 is SYDVKM. J gave up 7 bases and V 5 bases, and 13 bases lay outside the gene matches. The CDR3 is made up of 15 amino acids. CDR3 in DNA: TGTGCCAGCAGTCCAGGGGGCGGTGTCGTTGGTGAGCAGTACTTC. It is translated as CASSPGGGVVGEQYF.

This sequence joins TRBV19 and TRBJ1-5; perhaps TRBD1 as D (5 bases). V lost 6 bases and J 0 bases, leaving 12 bases between the germline ends. There are 15 residues in the CDR3. Germline V CDR1 and CDR2: LNHDA, SQIVND (reference sequence). The CDR3 protein is CASRPDRDSNQPQHF. In DNA, the CDR3 is TGTGCCAGTAGACCAGACAGAGATAGCAATCAGCCCCAGCATTTT.

The CDR3 loop is CASSERGPTQYF. CDR3 nucleotide sequence: TGTGCCAGCAGTGAGCGGGGGCCTACGCAGTATTTT. This sequence joins TRBV2 and TRBJ2-3, with D possibly TRBD2 on 7 matching bases. V shed 3 bases and J shed 8 bases, with 9 bases lying between them. CDR3 length equals 12 residues. Germline CDR1 SNHLY, CDR2 FYNNEI.